The 9 T cell receptor beta chains presented below share a single source sample, sequenced in a study of blood T cell repertoires in COVID-19. The protocol was immunoSEQ multiplex PCR, while the TCRdb copy is restricted to in-frame clones and leaves out a portion. The top ten clones hold 11% of a sample with about 230,000 clones, about nine tenths of them seen once. Sequences were obtained from peripheral blood. The receptors were gathered from a man in his forties or fifties with COVID-19, enrolled during active disease.

This clone was counted only a few times. This chain connects TRBV7-9 to TRBJ2-7, with D possibly TRBD2 on 5 matching bases. Germline CDR1 and CDR2: SEHNR and FQNEAQ (reference sequence). The V end lost 5 bases, the J end lost 7 bases, and 12 bases lay between the germline ends. This CDR3 region has 12 residues. The CDR3 bases are TGTGCCAGCAGCCCACTGGACTGGGAGCAGTACTTC. It yields the protein CASSPLDWEQYF.

This chain uses TRBV15 with TRBJ1-3, with a tentative D call TRBD1 (5 bases). V lost 0 bases, J lost 0 bases, and 12 bases lay in between. Germline V gene data show CDR1 as LNHNV and CDR2 as YYDKDF (reference sequence). This CDR3 is built from 17 residues. CDR3 DNA sequence: TGTGCCACCAGCAGAGATCCGTCAGGGATCTCTGGAAACACCATATATTTT. Residues: CATSRDPSGISGNTIYF.

The V call is TRBV3-1 (or the pseudogene TRBV3-2), the J call TRBJ1-5; no clear D gene. Germline CDR1 reads LGHDT; CDR2 reads YNNKEL (reference sequence). Between the trimmed V and J ends, which lost 4 bases and 2 bases, there was a span of 6 bases. CDR3 length: 13 residues. CDR3 protein: CASSLAGNQPQHF. The CDR3, as DNA: TGTGCCAGCAGCCTCGCGGGCAATCAGCCCCAGCATTTT.

The CDR3: CASSFDRSKLFF. CDR3 sequence (DNA): TGTGCCAGCAGTTTTGACAGATCAAAACTGTTTTTT. This chain uses TRBV28 with TRBJ1-4, with D perhaps TRBD1 (5 bases). Germline CDR1 and CDR2: MDHEN and SYDVKM. V gave up 3 bases and J gave up 10 bases, with 9 bases separating them. The CDR3 contains 12 residues.

This chain uses TRBV5-1 with TRBJ1-1, with TRBD1 matching 7 bases. The junction had 3 bases not matched to a gene; V was cut back by 0 bases and J by 1 base. CDR1 and CDR2 from the germline V gene are SGHRS and YFSETQ. The CDR3 runs 15 residues. The DNA of the CDR3 is TGCGCCAGCAGCTTGGGGGCAGGGGGGAACACTGAAGCTTTCTTT. Translating gives CASSLGAGGNTEAFF.

The chain employs TRBV11-2 and TRBJ2-5; TRBD1 matches 8 bases. V trimming: 4 bases; J trimming: 7 bases; junction bases outside the gene matches: 8. The CDR3 covers 14 residues. Germline V gives CDR1 SGHAT, CDR2 FQNNGV. The CDR3 spells CASSSMDRVGTQYF. In DNA form, the CDR3 reads TGTGCCAGCAGCTCGATGGACAGGGTCGGGACCCAGTACTTC. The whole variable domain, remainder taken from reference TRBV11-2 and TRBJ2-5, is EAGVAQSPRYKIIEKRQSVAFWCNPISGHATLYWYQQILGQGPKLLIQFQNNGVVDDSQLPKDRFSAERLKGVDSTLKIQPAKLEDSAVYLCASSSMDRVGTQYFGPGTRLLVL.

The chain combines TRBV27 with TRBJ1-1, with D perhaps matching TRBD1 (6 bases). The CDR3 is 17 amino acids. Germline V gene lookup returns CDR1 MNHEY and CDR2 SMNVEV (reference sequence). The V end lost 0 bases, the J end lost 0 bases, and 14 bases lay between the germline ends. The CDR3 loop reads CASSLSWGRGMNTEAFF. For the CDR3, the DNA is TGTGCCAGCAGTTTATCGTGGGGGCGGGGGATGAACACTGAAGCTTTCTTT.

The chain joins TRBV6-4 to TRBJ2-2; 13 bases are a match to TRBD2. V was clipped by 5 bases and J by 2 bases; unmatched bases: 5. From germline, CDR1 is MRHNA and CDR2 SNTAGT. This CDR3 is built from 17 residues. The CDR3 DNA reads TGTGCCAGCAGTCGGACTAGCGGGGGACCAAACACCGGGGAGCTGTTTTTT. Its translation is CASSRTSGGPNTGELFF.

The rearrangement links TRBV27 to TRBJ2-2, with a possible D match to TRBD2 (5 bases). CDR3 length: 14 residues. The V end lost 4 bases, the J end lost 2 bases, and 8 bases lay between the germline ends. Germline V gives CDR1 MNHEY, CDR2 SMNVEV (reference sequence). This chain's CDR3 is CASSYLANTGELFF. CDR3 DNA sequence: TGTGCCAGCAGTTACCTAGCAAACACCGGGGAGCTGTTTTTT.